Presented here are 25 T cell receptor beta chains from one specimen sequenced in a study of blood T cell repertoires in COVID-19. Produced via immunoSEQ multiplex PCR; TCRdb's table is partial and in-frame only. This sample has more than 90,000 clones, with 86% found just once. The sample taken for sequencing was peripheral blood. Every receptor here comes from a man in his sixties or seventies who had recovered from COVID-19.

J is TRBJ1-1 and V is TRBV7-3, with a weak D call TRBD1 (5 bases). The CDR3 covers 13 residues. V was trimmed by 5 bases and J by 4 bases, leaving 11 bases between them. Looked up from germline, CDR1 is SGHTA and CDR2 is FQGTGA. As DNA, the CDR3 is TGTGCCAGCAGCCCACCGGGACTCACTGAAGCTTTCTTT. Translating it yields CASSPPGLTEAFF.

The chain combines TRBV28 with TRBJ1-2; TRBD1 matches at 7 bases. Trimming removed 3 bases from V and 7 bases from J; junction bases left unmatched: 11. Germline CDR1 reads MDHEN; CDR2 reads SYDVKM. The CDR3 consists of 15 residues. The CDR3 sequence: CASSFGRGRLGGYTF. CDR3 nucleotide sequence: TGTGCCAGCAGTTTTGGTAGGGGGCGTTTGGGTGGCTACACCTTC.

There are a few counts of this clone. The chain is built from TRBV5-6 and TRBJ2-1; D is perhaps TRBD1 (5 bases). The CDR3 extends over 11 amino acids. Germline V gene lookup returns CDR1 SGHDT and CDR2 YYEEEE. V lost 1 base to trimming and J lost 10 bases, with 6 bases between them. In nucleotides, the CDR3 is TGTGCCAGCAGCTTGTCAGGGGAGCAGTTCTTC. The encoded protein is CASSLSGEQFF.

This clone appeared a single time. The chain employs TRBV5-5 and TRBJ2-1; 10 bases match TRBD2. The CDR3 loop spans 17 amino acids. V shed 2 bases and J 4 bases; nucleotides not matched to a gene: 9. Germline CDR1 SGHKS, CDR2 YYEKEE (reference sequence). CDR3 sequence (DNA): TGTGCCAGCAGCTTAACCTTACTAGCGGGGAGTTACAATGAGCAGTTCTTC. This codes for CASSLTLLAGSYNEQFF. The complete variable domain, with remaining parts taken from reference TRBV5-5 and TRBJ2-1, reads DAGVTQSPTHLIKTRGQQVTLRCSPISGHKSVSWYQQVLGQGPQFIFQYYEKEERGRGNFPDRFSARQFPNYSSELNVNALLLGDSALYLCASSLTLLAGSYNEQFFGPGTRLTVL.

V and J are TRBV11-1 and TRBJ1-1; D unclear. This CDR3 spans 13 amino acids. Germline CDR1 and CDR2: SGHAT and FQDESV (reference sequence). Trimming cost V 1 base and J 3 bases, with 6 bases left between them. The CDR3 protein is CASSLVEDTEAFF. For the CDR3, the DNA is TGTGCCAGCAGCTTAGTAGAGGACACTGAAGCTTTCTTT. Combining the CDR3 with reference TRBV11-1 and TRBJ1-1 gives the whole variable domain EAEVAQSPRYKITEKSQAVAFWCDPISGHATLYWYRQILGQGPELLVQFQDESVVDDSQLPKDRFSAERLKGVDSTLKIQPAELGDSAMYLCASSLVEDTEAFFGQGTRLTVV.

V is TRBV25-1 and J is TRBJ2-2; 11 bases align to TRBD1. Germline trimming cut 4 bases from V and 7 bases from J; bases unmatched to any gene: 8. Germline V gene sequence: CDR1 MGHDK, CDR2 SYGVNS. The CDR3 contains 16 residues. CDR3: CASSAPDRGQVGELFF. In nucleotides, the CDR3 is TGTGCCAGCAGTGCTCCGGACAGGGGGCAGGTCGGGGAGCTGTTTTTT.

The rearrangement uses TRBV24-1 and TRBJ2-1; TRBD2 is a possible D gene (7 bases). This CDR3 is built from 17 residues. Looked up from germline, CDR1 is KGHDR and CDR2 is SFDVKD. V lost 4 bases and J 7 bases, leaving 22 bases between the germline ends. CDR3 sequence (DNA): TGTGCCACCAGTGACCTCCCTGGGAGGGGGTTGGTGAATGAGCAGTTCTTC. Translating gives CATSDLPGRGLVNEQFF.

This rearrangement joins TRBV6-5 to TRBJ2-5, with D possibly matching TRBD1 (5 bases). CDR1 and CDR2 (germline): MNHEY, SVGAGI. The CDR3 is 15 residues long. Trimming stripped 2 bases from V and 2 bases from J, with 12 bases between. The CDR3 region has the DNA TGTGCCAGCAGTTACGTGGGAAGGGGACAAGAGACCCAGTACTTC. It translates to CASSYVGRGQETQYF.

The chain recombines TRBV3-1 (or the pseudogene TRBV3-2) with TRBJ2-2, with D possibly being TRBD1 (5 bases). V gave up 2 bases and J gave up 3 bases, with 7 bases separating them. The CDR3 is 14 residues long. Germline values: CDR1 LGHDT, CDR2 YNNKEL (reference sequence). CDR3 residues: CASSQRTHTGELFF. The CDR3 region has the DNA TGTGCCAGCAGCCAAAGGACACACACCGGGGAGCTGTTTTTT.

The chain is built from TRBV4-1 and TRBJ2-1; 8 nucleotides agree with TRBD1. The CDR3 extends over 16 amino acids. The ends lost 1 base at V and 3 bases at J; junction bases unmatched: 5. Germline values: CDR1 MGHRA, CDR2 YSYEKL. CDR3 coding DNA: TGCGCCAGCAGCCAAGGCCTGGACAGGGTCTACAATGAGCAGTTCTTC. Its translation is CASSQGLDRVYNEQFF.

This chain connects TRBV3-1 (or the pseudogene TRBV3-2) to TRBJ2-3; D ambiguous. V was shortened by 1 base and J by 5 bases, with 4 bases between the two germline ends. Germline CDR1 and CDR2: LGHDT and YNNKEL (reference sequence). The CDR3 has 12 amino acids. The CDR3 region is CASSQVRDTQYF. The DNA of the CDR3 is TGTGCCAGCAGCCAAGTGAGAGATACGCAGTATTTT.

V usage is TRBV9 and J usage is TRBJ2-3, with 9 bases aligning to TRBD2. V lost 3 bases to trimming and J lost 4 bases; unmatched junction nucleotides: 15. Germline V gene lookup returns CDR1 SGDLS and CDR2 YYNGEE. The CDR3 sequence is 18 residues long. DNA of the CDR3: TGTGCCAGCAGCGGCCACCAGACTAGCGGAGAAAGGCCAGATACGCAGTATTTT. It specifies CASSGHQTSGERPDTQYF.

V and J are TRBV11-2 and TRBJ1-6, with 8 bases aligning to TRBD1. The CDR3 is made up of 15 amino acids. Trimming at V came to 4 bases and at J to 7 bases, leaving 6 bases not matched to a gene. Germline V gives CDR1 SGHAT, CDR2 FQNNGV. CDR3 protein: CASSSRQGLNSPLHF. The CDR3, as DNA: TGTGCCAGCAGCTCTCGACAGGGGCTAAATTCACCCCTCCACTTT. The whole variable domain, remainder taken from reference TRBV11-2 and TRBJ1-6, is EAGVAQSPRYKIIEKRQSVAFWCNPISGHATLYWYQQILGQGPKLLIQFQNNGVVDDSQLPKDRFSAERLKGVDSTLKIQPAKLEDSAVYLCASSSRQGLNSPLHFGNGTRLTVT.

The gene calls are TRBV27 and TRBJ2-5, with D unclear. Trimming took off 5 bases at V and 2 bases at J, with 12 bases between the two ends. The CDR3 runs 14 residues. The germline CDR1 and CDR2 sequences are MNHEY and SMNVEV (reference sequence). This chain's CDR3 is CASSQRHSQETQYF. The CDR3 DNA follows: TGTGCCAGCAGTCAAAGACACTCACAAGAGACCCAGTACTTC.

This clone was found once. The J gene is TRBJ2-3, the V gene TRBV5-4; 7 bases line up with TRBD2. Germline loops: CDR1 SGHNT, CDR2 YYREEE (reference sequence). The CDR3 contains 16 residues. Unmatched junction bases numbered 4, after V lost 0 bases and J lost 0 bases. This CDR3 is CASSLDGGGSTDTQYF. Written as DNA, the CDR3 is TGTGCCAGCAGCTTGGATGGCGGGGGTAGCACAGATACGCAGTATTTT.

The chain combines TRBV7-2 with TRBJ2-7, with a weak D call TRBD2 (6 bases). The CDR3 has 15 amino acids. V dropped 2 bases and J dropped 0 bases, with 11 bases sitting between them. Germline CDR1 is SGHTA and CDR2 is FQGNSA. The CDR3 loop is CASSLQRGISYEQYF. For the CDR3, the DNA is TGTGCCAGCAGCTTACAGCGCGGGATCTCCTACGAGCAGTACTTC.

The table lists this clone with a count of one. An end of the junction differs from the germline gene, which may be a read error. The rearrangement uses TRBV2 and TRBJ1-5, with D possibly matching TRBD1 (6 bases). In germline, CDR1 is SNHLY, CDR2 FYNNEI. The CDR3 loop spans 19 amino acids. DNA of the CDR3: TGTGGCAGCACCCGAGACGCAACAGGGCTCGCGATAGGCAATCAGCCCCAGCATTTT. Its translation: CGSTRDATGLAIGNQPQHF.

This clone was seen more than once but under ten times. J is TRBJ2-7 and V is TRBV6-5, with 8 bases fitting TRBD2. The CDR3 spans 14 residues. The trim removed 6 bases at V and 0 bases at J, leaving 4 bases unmatched. Germline V gene lookup returns CDR1 MNHEY and CDR2 SVGAGI. The CDR3 bases are TGTGCCAGCAGCCGGACTAGCTACTCCTACGAGCAGTACTTC. Its translation: CASSRTSYSYEQYF.

The chain's CDR3 is CASGGDYSAYF. The CDR3 DNA follows: TGTGCCAGCGGAGGGGACTATTCGGCGTACTTC. The chain employs TRBV2 and TRBJ2-7, with 7 nucleotides matching TRBD2. CDR1 is SNHLY, CDR2 FYNNEI, per germline. The CDR3 loop spans 11 amino acids. V gave up 8 bases and J gave up 12 bases; unmatched junction bases: 10.

This chain connects TRBV6-2 or TRBV6-3 to TRBJ1-1; D gene uncertain. Germline values: CDR1 MNHEY, CDR2 SVGEGT. The CDR3 runs to 13 residues. The V and J ends lost 4 bases and 3 bases respectively, with 9 bases between them. The CDR3 sequence: CASSLVSHTEAFF. As DNA, the CDR3 is TGTGCCAGCAGTTTAGTGAGCCACACTGAAGCTTTCTTT.

This chain connects TRBV10-3 to TRBJ1-1; 10 bases align to TRBD1. This CDR3 has 14 amino acids. V lost 6 bases to trimming and J lost 4 bases; unmatched junction nucleotides: 5. Germline V lookup: CDR1 ENHRY, CDR2 SYGVKD. CDR3 sequence (DNA): TGTGCCATCAGGAAGGACAGGGGGGGCACTGAAGCTTTCTTT. It is translated as CAIRKDRGGTEAFF.

The chain has TRBV5-6 and TRBJ2-7; 10 positions agree with TRBD1. V lost 4 bases to trimming and J lost 5 bases; unmatched junction nucleotides: 6. Per germline, CDR1 SGHDT and CDR2 YYEEEE. The CDR3 extends over 14 amino acids. CDR3 residues: CASSVTGGKNEQYF. For the CDR3, the DNA is TGTGCCAGCAGCGTGACAGGGGGCAAGAACGAGCAGTACTTC.

The chain carries TRBV21-1 and TRBJ2-7; no check of the table's D call, TRBD1, against the DNA was made. TRBV21-1 is shown as a pseudogene. The CDR3 is 12 residues long. This chain's CDR3 is CASSPRTGEQYF. CDR3 DNA sequence: TGTGCCAGCAGCCCCCGTACAGGAGAGCAGTACTTC.

This clone was seen ten or more times. V gene TRBV7-2 combines with J gene TRBJ2-3, with 7 bases lining up with TRBD1. This CDR3 spans 15 amino acids. The J segment lost 5 bases and the V segment lost 5 bases, leaving 10 bases of the junction unmatched. The germline V gene encodes CDR1 SGHTA and CDR2 FQGNSA. CDR3 sequence (DNA): TGTGCCAGCAGCCCGGGACAGCCCCAGATAGATACGCAGTATTTT. Residues: CASSPGQPQIDTQYF.

This rearrangement joins TRBV5-1 to TRBJ1-1; TRBD1 is a possible D gene (6 bases). Trimming left V 1 base short and J 1 base short, with 17 bases between. CDR1 and CDR2 from the germline V gene are SGHRS and YFSETQ. CDR3 length: 17 amino acids. CDR3 region: CASSLQLWARGNTEAFF. Written as DNA, the CDR3 is TGCGCCAGCAGCTTGCAGTTATGGGCCAGGGGGAACACTGAAGCTTTCTTT.